This T cell receptor (beta chain) was sequenced during a study of blood T cells in healthy people across ages. Findings and limits, study-wide: The donors' CMV status was not determined, possibly confounding changes in expanded clonotypes. In long-lived donors, naive CD4+ cell counts and diversity exceeded those of aged donors.

Sample-barcoded 5' priming and a J-beta primer mix drove a second PCR of 7 to 11 cycles. From the 5' RACE reads, TCRdb called clonotypes with MiXCR, one entry per CDR3 protein. The repertoire holds fewer than 2,000,000 distinct CDR3 sequences, 30% to 40% seen once, with about 11% in the top ten. With regard to this clonotype: The antigen is not known.

Looked up from germline, CDR1 is WSHSY and CDR2 is SAAADI. The CDR3 extends over 16 amino acids. The V gene end was trimmed by 6 bases and the J gene end by 7 bases; junction bases not matched to a gene: 10. Each donor had around 9.2 milliliters of peripheral blood drawn. Total RNA extraction produced at least 5 micrograms (per sample) for the study. The sequenced material came from blood. The chain joins TRBV10-2 to TRBJ2-1; 12 nucleotides match TRBD2. This TCR came from a woman aged 30 to 39 in good health. In DNA, the CDR3 is TGCGCCAGCAGGCGCGCTAGCGGGGGGGGAGGGAATGAGCAGTTCTTC. It encodes CASRRASGGGGNEQFF.